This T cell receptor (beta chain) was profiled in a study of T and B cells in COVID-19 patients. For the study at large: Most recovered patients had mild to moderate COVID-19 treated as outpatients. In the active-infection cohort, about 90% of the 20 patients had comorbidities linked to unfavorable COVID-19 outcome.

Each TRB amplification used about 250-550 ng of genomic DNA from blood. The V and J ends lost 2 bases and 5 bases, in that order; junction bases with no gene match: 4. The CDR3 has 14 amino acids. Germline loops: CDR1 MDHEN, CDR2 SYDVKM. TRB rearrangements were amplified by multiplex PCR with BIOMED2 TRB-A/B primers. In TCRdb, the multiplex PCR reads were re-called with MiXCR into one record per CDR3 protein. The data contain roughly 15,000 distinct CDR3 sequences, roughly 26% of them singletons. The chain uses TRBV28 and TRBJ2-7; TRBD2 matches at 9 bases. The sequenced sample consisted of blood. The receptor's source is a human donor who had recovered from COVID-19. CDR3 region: CASSLTGGRDEQYF. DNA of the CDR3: TGTGCCAGCAGTTTAACAGGCGGGAGGGACGAGCAGTACTTC. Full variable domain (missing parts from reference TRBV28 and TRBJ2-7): DVKVTQSSRYLVKRTGEKVFLECVQDMDHENMFWYRQDPGLGLRLIYFSYDVKMKEKGDIPEGYSVSREKKERFSLILESASTNQTSMYLCASSLTGGRDEQYFGPGTRLTVT.